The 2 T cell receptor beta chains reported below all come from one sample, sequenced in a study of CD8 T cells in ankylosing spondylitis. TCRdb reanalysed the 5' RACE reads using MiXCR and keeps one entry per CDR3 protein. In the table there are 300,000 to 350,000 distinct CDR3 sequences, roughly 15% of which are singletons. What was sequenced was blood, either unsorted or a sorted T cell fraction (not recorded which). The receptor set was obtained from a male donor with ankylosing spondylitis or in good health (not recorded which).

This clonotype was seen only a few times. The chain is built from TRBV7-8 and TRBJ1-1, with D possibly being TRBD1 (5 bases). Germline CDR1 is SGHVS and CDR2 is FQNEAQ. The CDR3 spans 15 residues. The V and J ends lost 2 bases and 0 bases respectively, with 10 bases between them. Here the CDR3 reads CASSLREQVNTEAFF. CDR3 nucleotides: TGTGCCAGCAGCTTAAGGGAACAGGTGAACACTGAAGCTTTCTTT.

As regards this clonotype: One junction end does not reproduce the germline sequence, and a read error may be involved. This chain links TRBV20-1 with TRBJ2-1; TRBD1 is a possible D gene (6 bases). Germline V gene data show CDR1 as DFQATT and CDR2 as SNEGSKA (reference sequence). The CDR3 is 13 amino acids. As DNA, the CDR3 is TGCAGTACTAGTCACCAGGGGCCGAATGAGCAGTTCTTC. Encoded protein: CSTSHQGPNEQFF.